One and the same sample provided the 25 T cell receptor beta chains below, sequenced in a study of shared clonotypes between healthy human individuals. Measured with immunoSEQ multiplex PCR; TCRdb has only the in-frame clones, and not every one. This table holds 2 million to 3 million clones, 93% found once. Sample: naive CD4+ T cells from PBMCs. The subset was: CD45RA+ positively selected. The receptors were sampled from a man aged 18 to 35 in good health. Some clones in this sample may be carry-over from other donors' samples.

This chain joins TRBV30 and TRBJ2-5, with TRBD1 matching 8 bases. V was clipped by 4 bases and J by 5 bases; unmatched bases: 12. The germline CDR1 and CDR2 sequences are GTSNPN and SVGIG (reference sequence). There are 15 residues in the CDR3. CDR3 sequence: CAWKLGSGGGETQYF. Written as DNA, the CDR3 is TGTGCCTGGAAACTCGGCTCAGGGGGCGGTGAGACCCAGTACTTC.

CDR3 amino acids: CASSYDTRREQFF. The CDR3 nucleotides read TGTGCCAGCAGTTACGATACTCGCCGCGAGCAGTTCTTC. The V and J genes are TRBV6-5 and TRBJ2-1; D unclear. There are 13 residues in the CDR3. Trimming removed 2 bases at V and 10 bases at J, with 12 bases between. The germline gives CDR1 MNHEY, CDR2 SVGAGI.

As concerns this clone: This same CDR3 is encoded by further DNA sequences in the sample. The chain uses TRBV10-3 and TRBJ1-1; D gene ambiguous. There are 12 residues in the CDR3. Trimming stripped 4 bases from V and 1 base from J, with 4 bases between. Germline V gives CDR1 ENHRY, CDR2 SYGVKD. The CDR3 nucleotides read TGTGCCATCAGTGTAGGGAACACTGAAGCTTTCTTT. Protein product: CAISVGNTEAFF.

V usage is TRBV7-2 and J usage is TRBJ1-1; TRBD1 aligns across 7 bases. Trimming cost V 1 base and J 3 bases; bases outside gene matches: 8. There are 16 residues in the CDR3. Germline lookup yields CDR1 SGHTA and CDR2 FQGNSA. Written as DNA, the CDR3 is TGTGCCAGCAGCTTAGATTTGACAGGGTGGTACACTGAAGCTTTCTTT. This sequence encodes CASSLDLTGWYTEAFF.

The chain couples TRBV30 to TRBJ1-1; D gene unclear. Per the germline V gene, CDR1 is GTSNPN and CDR2 is SVGIG (reference sequence). The V and J ends lost 3 bases and 5 bases respectively, with 19 bases between them. This CDR3 is 15 amino acids long. CDR3 loop: CAWRERYSSLTEAFF. For the CDR3, the DNA is TGTGCCTGGAGGGAACGGTACAGTTCACTAACTGAAGCTTTCTTT.

The chain links TRBV28 to TRBJ2-2; D is undetermined. There are 15 residues in the CDR3. Germline CDR1 and CDR2: MDHEN and SYDVKM. Deletions cut 3 bases from V and 0 bases from J, with 8 bases between. The CDR3 DNA reads as TGTGCCAGCAGTTTTTTCGGCGCGAACACCGGGGAGCTGTTTTTT. This codes for CASSFFGANTGELFF.

This clone was counted only a few times. J is TRBJ1-5 and V is TRBV19; 7 bases are a match to TRBD1. Germline lookup yields CDR1 LNHDA and CDR2 SQIVND (reference sequence). With V trimmed by 5 bases and J by 5 bases, 9 bases remained unmatched. This CDR3 spans 15 amino acids. The CDR3 DNA is TGTGCCAGTAGTGATGACAGGGTCAGCGATCAGCCCCAGCATTTT. It encodes CASSDDRVSDQPQHF.

The chain employs TRBV11-3 and TRBJ2-7, with 11 bases lining up with TRBD1. V gave up 5 bases and J gave up 2 bases; unmatched junction bases: 8. The CDR3 sequence is 16 residues long. Germline values: CDR1 SGHNT, CDR2 YENEEA. Here the CDR3 DNA reads TGTGCCAGCAGCCCCGGACAGGGGGCATCCACCTACGAGCAGTACTTC. It specifies CASSPGQGASTYEQYF.

This clone has only one observation. This chain links TRBV7-6 with TRBJ2-5; a possible D gene is TRBD2 (6 bases). V was shortened by 3 bases and J by 4 bases, with 6 bases between the two germline ends. The CDR3 loop spans 12 amino acids. Germline CDR1 and CDR2: SGHVS and FNYEAQ. CDR3 DNA: TGTGCCAGCAGCTTCGGGAGAGAGACCCAGTACTTC. Translation: CASSFGRETQYF.

This sequence joins TRBV10-3 and TRBJ2-5; D assignment may be TRBD1 or TRBD2 (6 bases each). The J call is in doubt because the DNA end fits TRBJ2-7 better. The CDR3 runs to 16 residues. The germline V gene has CDR1 ENHRY and CDR2 SYGVKD. The CDR3 DNA is TGTGCCATCAGGACTGGCACCGTCGGGGGCCACACCGAGCAGTACTTC. This encodes CAIRTGTVGGHTEQYF.

V usage is TRBV18 and J usage is TRBJ2-7; 9 positions agree with TRBD1. Germline V lookup: CDR1 KGHSH, CDR2 LQKENI. The CDR3 contains 14 residues. V lost 4 bases, J lost 3 bases, and 4 bases stayed unmatched. In DNA form, the CDR3 reads TGTGCCAGCTCACGACAGGGGGGCATCTACGAGCAGTACTTC. Translation gives CASSRQGGIYEQYF. The entire variable domain, with the rest obtained from reference TRBV18 and TRBJ2-7, is as follows: NAGVMQNPRHLVRRRGQEARLRCSPMKGHSHVYWYRQLPEEGLKFMVYLQKENIIDESGMPKERFSAEFPKEGPSILRIQQVVRGDSAAYFCASSRQGGIYEQYFGPGTRLTVT.

This chain links TRBV28 with TRBJ2-2, with D perhaps matching TRBD2 (6 bases). This CDR3 has 16 residues. Germline CDR1 MDHEN, CDR2 SYDVKM. V lost 2 bases to trimming and J lost 7 bases, with 17 bases between them. For the CDR3, the DNA is TGTGCCAGCAGTTTAAAGGGACTCCCGAGTAGCGGGGAGCTGTTTTTT. Its protein product is CASSLKGLPSSGELFF. The complete variable domain, with remaining parts taken from reference TRBV28 and TRBJ2-2, reads DVKVTQSSRYLVKRTGEKVFLECVQDMDHENMFWYRQDPGLGLRLIYFSYDVKMKEKGDIPEGYSVSREKKERFSLILESASTNQTSMYLCASSLKGLPSSGELFFGEGSRLTVL.

In DNA, the CDR3 is TGTGCCAGCAGCAGGACTACTCGAGAGCAGTACTTC. This codes for CASSRTTREQYF. The chain recombines TRBV7-2 with TRBJ2-7, with D perhaps matching TRBD2 (6 bases). V was shortened by 5 bases and J by 7 bases, with 12 bases between the two germline ends. CDR3 length equals 12 residues. CDR1 and CDR2 (germline): SGHTA, FQGNSA.

The chain joins TRBV6-5 to TRBJ1-1; D call uncertain. V dropped 4 bases and J dropped 0 bases, with 12 bases sitting between them. CDR1 and CDR2 (germline): MNHEY, SVGAGI. This CDR3 is 15 amino acids long. In nucleotides, the CDR3 is TGTGCCAGCAGTTTTATCCCCTCCCTGAACACTGAAGCTTTCTTT. Protein product: CASSFIPSLNTEAFF.

The chain uses TRBV9 and TRBJ1-4; 9 bases agree with TRBD1. CDR3 length: 15 residues. The germline V gene has CDR1 SGDLS and CDR2 YYNGEE. V lost 4 bases and J lost 5; bases outside the gene matches: 6. In nucleotides, the CDR3 is TGTGCCAGCAGCCCCAGGACAGGGGTAAATGAAAAACTGTTTTTT. Translating gives CASSPRTGVNEKLFF. Full variable domain (missing parts from reference TRBV9 and TRBJ1-4): DSGVTQTPKHLITATGQRVTLRCSPRSGDLSVYWYQQSLDQGLQFLIQYYNGEERAKGNILERFSAQQFPDLHSELNLSSLELGDSALYFCASSPRTGVNEKLFFGSGTQLSVL.

The J gene is TRBJ2-5, the V gene TRBV5-1; 8 positions match TRBD1. TRBJ2-7 explains the end of the DNA better; the J call may be wrong. The germline V gene has CDR1 SGHRS and CDR2 YFSETQ. CDR3 size: 15 residues. This CDR3 reads CASSTLPGQAYEQYF. The CDR3 DNA sequence: TGCGCCAGCAGCACGCTTCCGGGACAGGCCTACGAGCAGTACTTC.

This clone has a single count. V and J are TRBV6-5 and TRBJ2-7, with 7 bases lining up with TRBD1. Germline lookup yields CDR1 MNHEY and CDR2 SVGAGI. This CDR3 contains 14 residues. V dropped 6 bases and J dropped 0; count of bases not matched to a gene: 5. The CDR3 reads CASSRWDSSYEQYF. CDR3 nucleotide sequence: TGTGCCAGCAGCCGGTGGGACAGCTCCTACGAGCAGTACTTC.

The V and J genes are TRBV5-1 and TRBJ1-1, with 7 bases identical to TRBD1. With 8 bases clipped from V and 2 bases from J, the junction kept 9 bases outside the gene matches. The CDR3 is made up of 14 amino acids. Germline CDR1 is SGHRS and CDR2 is YFSETQ. CDR3 DNA sequence: TGCGCCAGTCAAAATGACAGGGTTAACACTGAAGCTTTCTTT. This codes for CASQNDRVNTEAFF.

The chain joins TRBV18 to TRBJ2-7; 12 bases are a match to TRBD1. Per the germline V gene, CDR1 is KGHSH and CDR2 is LQKENI. The CDR3 totals 14 residues. V was clipped by 4 bases and J by 6 bases; unmatched bases: 4. This CDR3 reads CASSRGQGAVEQYF. CDR3 in DNA: TGTGCCAGCTCACGGGGACAGGGGGCGGTCGAGCAGTACTTC.

Points on this clone: Other DNA sequences in this sample translate to the same CDR3. This rearrangement joins TRBV6-1 to TRBJ1-5; perhaps TRBD1 as D (5 bases). CDR3 length equals 13 residues. Germline CDR1 is MNHNS and CDR2 is SASEGT. The V end lost 3 bases, the J end lost 4 bases, and 7 bases lay between the germline ends. The CDR3 nucleotides read TGTGCCAGCAGTGAGGGACCGAATCAGCCCCAGCATTTT. This gives the protein CASSEGPNQPQHF.

The V gene is TRBV18, the J gene TRBJ2-6; weak D call: TRBD2 (6 bases). The CDR3 has 17 residues. V lost 3 bases to trimming and J lost 0 bases, with 12 bases between them. Looked up from germline, CDR1 is KGHSH and CDR2 is LQKENI. The chain's CDR3 is CASSPRPGLSGANVLTF. CDR3 coding DNA: TGTGCCAGCTCACCCCGGCCGGGACTCTCTGGGGCCAACGTCCTGACTTTC. Looking up the rest from reference TRBV18 and TRBJ2-6 gives the full variable domain: NAGVMQNPRHLVRRRGQEARLRCSPMKGHSHVYWYRQLPEEGLKFMVYLQKENIIDESGMPKERFSAEFPKEGPSILRIQQVVRGDSAAYFCASSPRPGLSGANVLTFGAGSRLTVL.

This rearrangement joins TRBV10-3 to TRBJ1-1; 7 nucleotides line up with TRBD1. The germline CDR1 and CDR2 sequences are ENHRY and SYGVKD. The CDR3 spans 14 residues. With V trimmed by 6 bases and J by 4 bases, 8 bases remained unmatched. The CDR3 reads CAISPGGRLTEAFF. The CDR3 bases are TGTGCCATCAGCCCAGGGGGAAGGCTCACTGAAGCTTTCTTT.

This clone has only a few counts. V usage is TRBV2 and J usage is TRBJ1-4; 11 bases agree with TRBD1. The CDR3 is 14 amino acids. Germline CDR1 and CDR2: SNHLY and FYNNEI. Trimming took 6 bases from V and 7 from J; bases not matched to a gene: 4. As DNA, the CDR3 is TGTGCCAGCAGGGACGGGACAGGGGGTGAAAAACTGTTTTTT. It is translated as CASRDGTGGEKLFF. The full variable domain, in which reference TRBV2 and TRBJ1-4 provide the parts outside the CDR3, is EPEVTQTPSHQVTQMGQEVILRCVPISNHLYFYWYRQILGQKVEFLVSFYNNEISEKSEIFDDQFSVERPDGSNFTLKIRSTKLEDSAMYFCASRDGTGGEKLFFGSGTQLSVL.

This sequence joins TRBV5-1 and TRBJ1-3; the D is unclear. Germline-derived CDR1 and CDR2 are SGHRS and YFSETQ. The CDR3 has 14 residues. V was trimmed by 0 bases and J by 6 bases, leaving 10 bases between them. The CDR3 protein is CASSLGGFENTIYF. In DNA form, the CDR3 reads TGCGCCAGCAGCTTGGGAGGGTTCGAAAACACCATATATTTT.

There are a few counts of this clone. The chain recombines TRBV18 with TRBJ1-1; TRBD1 aligns across 9 bases. Trimming took 2 bases from V and 3 from J; bases not matched to a gene: 10. This CDR3 comprises 17 residues. Germline V gene lookup returns CDR1 KGHSH and CDR2 LQKENI. The CDR3 bases are TGTGCCAGCTCACCAACAGGGGGCGACTGGATGGACACTGAAGCTTTCTTT. Its translation is CASSPTGGDWMDTEAFF.